The T cell receptor beta chain described here comes from a study of T cell repertoires in cytomegalovirus infection. A word on this clonotype: The antigen remains unidentified.

Germline V gene data show CDR1 as MNHNS and CDR2 as SASEGT. The CDR3 is made up of 15 amino acids. The V end was cut by 1 base, the J end by 0 bases, with 10 bases between. Each CDR3 protein is one row after TCRdb ran MiXCR on the reads. The sample lists approximately 270,000 distinct CDR3 sequences, 22% occurring once. The material was cultured PBMCs, obtained from culture after CMV antigen stimulation. The J gene is TRBJ2-7, the V gene TRBV6-1; maybe TRBD1 (5 bases). The receptor was derived from a human donor in good health (CMV status not recorded). Some clones in this sample may be carry-over from other donors' samples. This chain's CDR3 is CASSEDDSSSYEQYV. As DNA, the CDR3 is TGTGCCAGCAGTGAAGATGACAGCAGCTCCTACGAGCAGTACGTC.